This TCR beta chain originates from a study of T cell responses to AZD1222 COVID-19 vaccine. The length of the CDR3 is 11 residues. Germline V lookup: CDR1 GTSNPN, CDR2 SVGIG (reference sequence). The V and J ends lost 4 bases and 6 bases respectively, with 10 bases between them. Only in-frame clones appear in the TCRdb table, and some are missing; sequencing was by immunoSEQ multiplex PCR. The table lists tens of thousands of clones, more than 75% of them singletons, with about 17% in the top ten. The source of this sequence is an adult who received the AZD1222 COVID-19 vaccine. The V gene is TRBV30, the J gene TRBJ2-7; D remains ambiguous. Sequences were derived from peripheral blood, sampled 28 days after the second AZD1222 dose. Here the CDR3 reads CAWKFGFEQYF. DNA for the CDR3: TGTGCCTGGAAATTCGGTTTCGAGCAGTACTTC.